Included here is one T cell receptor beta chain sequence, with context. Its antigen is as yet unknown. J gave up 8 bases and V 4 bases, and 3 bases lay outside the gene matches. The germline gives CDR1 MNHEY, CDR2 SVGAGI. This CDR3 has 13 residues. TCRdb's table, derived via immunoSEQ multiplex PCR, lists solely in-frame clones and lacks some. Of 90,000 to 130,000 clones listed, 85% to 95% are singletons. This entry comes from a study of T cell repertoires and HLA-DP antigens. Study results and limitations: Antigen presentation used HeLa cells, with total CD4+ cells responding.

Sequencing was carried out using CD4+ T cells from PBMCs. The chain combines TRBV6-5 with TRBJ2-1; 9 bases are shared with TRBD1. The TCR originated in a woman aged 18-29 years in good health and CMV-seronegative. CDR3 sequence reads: CASSLRTGDEQFF. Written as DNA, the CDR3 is TGTGCCAGCAGTTTAAGGACAGGGGATGAGCAGTTCTTC.